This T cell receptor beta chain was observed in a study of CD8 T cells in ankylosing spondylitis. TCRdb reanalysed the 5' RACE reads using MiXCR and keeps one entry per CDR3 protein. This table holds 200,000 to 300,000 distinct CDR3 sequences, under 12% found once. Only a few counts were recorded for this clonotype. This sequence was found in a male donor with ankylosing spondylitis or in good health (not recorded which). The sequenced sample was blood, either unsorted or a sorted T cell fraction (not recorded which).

The CDR3 reads CASRTGGALTEAFF. CDR3 DNA sequence: TGTGCCAGCAGAACAGGGGGCGCGCTCACTGAAGCTTTCTTT. This sequence joins TRBV7-2 and TRBJ1-1, with 9 bases lining up with TRBD1. V dropped 6 bases and J dropped 4; count of bases not matched to a gene: 6. Germline V gene sequence: CDR1 SGHTA, CDR2 FQGNSA. This CDR3 is 14 amino acids long.